This T cell receptor (beta chain) is drawn from a study of T-cell reconstitution after alpha-beta-depleted transplantation in children. At least ten counts were recorded for this clonotype. What it recognizes is unknown. Overall study findings and caveats: Two months or so post-transplant, alpha-beta T cells reportedly derived from several hundred expanded graft clones. Surviving recipient T cells and thymic progenitors accounted for the high day-60 TCRbeta diversity observed in some patients.

The library targeted TCRbeta and was prepared with unique molecular identifiers. TCRdb re-called the PCR reads with MiXCR, one entry per CDR3 protein. The sample lists roughly 30,000 distinct CDR3 sequences; under 7.5% were seen once. This clonotype was obtained from a child younger than two who had a stem cell transplant for acute myeloid leukemia, so the T cells may come from the graft donor. This material consisted of peripheral blood, taken 60 days after TCRalphabeta/CD19-depleted stem cell transplant.

CDR3 residues: CASSERLPGLAGVNEQFF. CDR3 nucleotide sequence: TGTGCCAGCAGTGAACGACTCCCGGGACTAGCGGGAGTGAATGAGCAGTTCTTC. This chain connects TRBV6-1 to TRBJ2-1, with 14 bases aligning to TRBD2. Germline CDR1 and CDR2: MNHNS and SASEGT. The V gene end was trimmed by 2 bases and the J gene end by 7 bases; junction bases not matched to a gene: 10. This CDR3 contains 18 residues.